These 15 T cell receptor beta chains came from one sample sequenced in a study of somatic mutations in cytotoxic T cells in rheumatoid arthritis. Sequencing was performed with immunoSEQ multiplex PCR; in TCRdb, only in-frame clones are kept and a portion is missing. The sample has under 25,000 clones, 85% seen once. Sequenced input: CD8+ T cells sorted from blood. The receptors here all came from a woman in her 40s with rheumatoid arthritis.

The V call is TRBV6-6, the J call TRBJ1-1, with D maybe TRBD1 (6 bases). Germline V gene lookup returns CDR1 MNHNY and CDR2 SVGAGI (reference sequence). The CDR3 runs 15 residues. V lost 6 bases and J lost 2, with 16 bases in between. The CDR3 protein is CASSWGRGGNTEAFF. For the CDR3, the DNA is TGTGCCAGCAGCTGGGGTAGGGGGGGTAACACTGAAGCTTTCTTT.

This sequence joins TRBV2 and TRBJ2-3; tentative D call: TRBD2 (7 bases). CDR1 SNHLY and CDR2 FYNNEI come from the germline V gene. V was pared by 4 bases and J by 2 bases, with 19 bases between. The CDR3 is made up of 17 amino acids. In DNA, the CDR3 is TGTGCCAGCAGTGTGCTAACCTGGGGGGGGGCCACAGATACGCAGTATTTT. Amino acids: CASSVLTWGGATDTQYF.

The chain has TRBV10-2 and TRBJ1-1; a weak D match, TRBD1 (6 bases). This CDR3 spans 15 amino acids. V was trimmed by 6 bases and J by 3 bases, leaving 17 bases between them. Germline V gene lookup returns CDR1 WSHSY and CDR2 SAAADI. CDR3 DNA: TGCGCCAGCAGCCCCAATACAGGGATGGACACTGAAGCTTTCTTT. This translates into CASSPNTGMDTEAFF.

As to this clone: Other DNA sequences in the same sample also yield this CDR3. The V gene is TRBV25-1, the J gene TRBJ1-2, with D hard to call. The germline V gene encodes CDR1 MGHDK and CDR2 SYGVNS. This CDR3 is built from 13 residues. Deletions cut 1 base from V and 4 bases from J, with 7 bases between. CDR3 residues: CASSEFRAYGYTF. The CDR3 bases are TGTGCCAGCAGTGAATTTAGAGCCTATGGCTACACCTTC.

The chain combines TRBV4-1 with TRBJ2-3; 9 nucleotides align to TRBD2. The CDR3 length is 15 residues. CDR1 is MGHRA and CDR2 is YSYEKL in the germline V gene. The V and J ends lost 4 bases and 10 bases, in that order; junction bases with no gene match: 12. CDR3 nucleotide sequence: TGCGCCAGCAGCCCCATGGGCGGGGGGGCCGATGCGCAGTATTTT. The encoded protein is CASSPMGGGADAQYF.

The V call is TRBV7-9, the J call TRBJ1-1; D might be TRBD1 (6 bases). The V gene's germline CDR1 is SEHNR and CDR2 FQNEAQ (reference sequence). With 8 bases removed from V and 5 bases from J, the gap between germline ends came to 15 bases. The CDR3 spans 13 residues. CDR3 loop: CASGQGFLTEAFF. The CDR3 DNA sequence: TGTGCCAGCGGCCAGGGGTTCTTGACTGAAGCTTTCTTT.

This clone has just a few counts. The rearrangement uses TRBV6-4 and TRBJ2-2; D is possibly TRBD1 (5 bases). Per germline, CDR1 MRHNA and CDR2 SNTAGT. Deletions cut 0 bases from V and 3 bases from J, with 5 bases between. The CDR3 is 14 amino acids. In DNA, the CDR3 is TGTGCCAGCAGTGACTCACAGGACACCGGGGAGCTGTTTTTT. Its protein product is CASSDSQDTGELFF.

The V gene is TRBV27, the J gene TRBJ1-2; no clear D. V was cut by 6 bases and J by 2 bases, with 16 bases left in between. The germline V gene encodes CDR1 MNHEY and CDR2 SMNVEV (reference sequence). The CDR3 has 15 amino acids. The CDR3 protein is CASSPQEAANYGYTF. CDR3 sequence (DNA): TGTGCCAGCAGCCCCCAAGAGGCGGCGAACTATGGCTACACCTTC.

V usage is TRBV9 and J usage is TRBJ2-5; 7 bases match TRBD1. Germline loops: CDR1 SGDLS, CDR2 YYNGEE. V trimming: 7 bases; J trimming: 5 bases; junction bases outside the gene matches: 17. The length of the CDR3 is 16 residues. DNA of the CDR3: TGTGCCAGCGCCACGCCTGTTGATTACAGGGGCGAGACCCAGTACTTC. Its protein product is CASATPVDYRGETQYF.

The V call is TRBV6-5, the J call TRBJ2-2; the D gene is possibly TRBD2 (6 bases). V lost 4 bases and J 4 bases, leaving 16 bases between the germline ends. Germline V gives CDR1 MNHEY, CDR2 SVGAGI. This CDR3 is 16 amino acids long. The CDR3 sequence is CASSSREVLSTGELFF. The CDR3 DNA reads as TGTGCCAGCAGTTCCAGGGAGGTTTTGAGCACCGGGGAGCTGTTTTTT.

The chain employs TRBV5-6 and TRBJ2-3; maybe TRBD1 (5 bases). The V end lost 0 bases, the J end lost 5 bases, and 10 bases lay between the germline ends. The CDR3 extends over 14 amino acids. Germline lookup yields CDR1 SGHDT and CDR2 YYEEEE. DNA for the CDR3: TGTGCCAGCAGCTTGGGTACAGGCGGAGATACGCAGTATTTT. The encoded protein is CASSLGTGGDTQYF.

A few counts support this clone. The chain carries TRBV5-1 and TRBJ2-1; 12 bases line up with TRBD2. J lost 6 bases, V lost 4 bases, and 14 bases had no gene match. The CDR3 is 18 residues long. The V gene's germline CDR1 is SGHRS and CDR2 YFSETQ. CDR3 nucleotides: TGCGCCAGCAGCGCCCCGACTAGCGGGGGACTCCCAGTCAATGAGCAGTTCTTC. Its protein product is CASSAPTSGGLPVNEQFF.

This chain joins TRBV10-3 and TRBJ2-1; 7 positions agree with TRBD1. This CDR3 comprises 16 residues. CDR1 and CDR2 (germline): ENHRY, SYGVKD. Germline trimming cut 6 bases from V and 4 bases from J; bases unmatched to any gene: 12. The CDR3: CAISTGEGADYNEQFF. For the CDR3, the DNA is TGTGCCATCAGCACCGGAGAGGGGGCCGATTACAATGAGCAGTTCTTC.

The chain links TRBV5-4 to TRBJ1-1; D might be TRBD1 (6 bases). Germline CDR1 is SGHNT and CDR2 is YYREEE (reference sequence). The CDR3 spans 14 residues. The CDR3 nucleotides are TGTGCTTCCGACCCGGGGGGCGGAGGCACTGAAGCTTTCTTT. Protein: CASDPGGGGTEAFF.

The rearrangement uses TRBV9 and TRBJ2-7, with D tentatively TRBD1 (6 bases). V was clipped by 6 bases and J by 2 bases, with 15 bases between them. CDR1 is SGDLS, CDR2 YYNGEE, per germline. The length of the CDR3 is 14 residues. The CDR3 protein is CASTRGSDAYEQYF. CDR3 bases: TGTGCCAGCACGAGGGGGTCCGACGCCTACGAGCAGTACTTC.